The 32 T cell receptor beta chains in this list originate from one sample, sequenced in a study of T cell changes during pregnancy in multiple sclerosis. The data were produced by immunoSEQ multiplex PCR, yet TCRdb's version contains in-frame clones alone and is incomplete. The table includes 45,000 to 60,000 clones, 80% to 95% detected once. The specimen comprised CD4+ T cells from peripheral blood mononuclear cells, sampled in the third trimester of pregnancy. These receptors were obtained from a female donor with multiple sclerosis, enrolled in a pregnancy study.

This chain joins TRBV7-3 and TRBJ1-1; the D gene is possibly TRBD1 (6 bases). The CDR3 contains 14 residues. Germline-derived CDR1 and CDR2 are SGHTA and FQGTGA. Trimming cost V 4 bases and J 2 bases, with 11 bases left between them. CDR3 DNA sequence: TGTGCCAGCAGCTCCGGACAGAGAAACACTGAAGCTTTCTTT. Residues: CASSSGQRNTEAFF.

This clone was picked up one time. CDR3: CASSLGPGHGYEQYF. DNA of the CDR3: TGTGCCAGCAGCTTGGGCCCTGGACATGGCTACGAGCAGTACTTC. The rearrangement joins TRBV5-4 to TRBJ2-7, with D perhaps matching TRBD1 (5 bases). From germline, CDR1 is SGHNT and CDR2 YYREEE (reference sequence). The CDR3 is 15 amino acids. The V and J ends lost 0 bases and 3 bases respectively, with 13 bases between them.

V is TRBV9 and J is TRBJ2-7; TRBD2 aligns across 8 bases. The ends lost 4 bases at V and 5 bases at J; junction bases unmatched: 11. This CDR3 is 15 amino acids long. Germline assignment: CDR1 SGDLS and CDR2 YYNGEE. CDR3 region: CASSSRPGGADEQYF. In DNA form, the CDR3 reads TGTGCCAGCAGCTCTCGACCGGGGGGGGCGGACGAGCAGTACTTC. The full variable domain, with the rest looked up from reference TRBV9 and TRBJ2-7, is DSGVTQTPKHLITATGQRVTLRCSPRSGDLSVYWYQQSLDQGLQFLIQYYNGEERAKGNILERFSAQQFPDLHSELNLSSLELGDSALYFCASSSRPGGADEQYFGPGTRLTVT.

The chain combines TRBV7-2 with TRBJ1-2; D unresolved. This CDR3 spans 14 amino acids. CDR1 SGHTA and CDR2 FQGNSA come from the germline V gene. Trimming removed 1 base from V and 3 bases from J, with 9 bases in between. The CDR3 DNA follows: TGTGCCAGCAGCTTAGAGGCAGGATACTATGGCTACACCTTC. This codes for CASSLEAGYYGYTF.

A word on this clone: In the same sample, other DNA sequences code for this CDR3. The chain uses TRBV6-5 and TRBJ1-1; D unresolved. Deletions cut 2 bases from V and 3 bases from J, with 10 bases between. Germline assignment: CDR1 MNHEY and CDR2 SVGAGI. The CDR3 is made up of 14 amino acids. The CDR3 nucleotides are TGTGCCAGCAGTTACCGGGGAAGGGACACTGAAGCTTTCTTT. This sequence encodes CASSYRGRDTEAFF.

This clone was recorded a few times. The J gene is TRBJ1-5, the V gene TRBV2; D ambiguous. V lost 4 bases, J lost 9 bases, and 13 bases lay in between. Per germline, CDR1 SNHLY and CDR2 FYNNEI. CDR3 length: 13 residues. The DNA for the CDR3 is TGTGCCAGCAGTGGCGGGCAGGTAGGGCCCCAGCATTTT. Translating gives CASSGGQVGPQHF.

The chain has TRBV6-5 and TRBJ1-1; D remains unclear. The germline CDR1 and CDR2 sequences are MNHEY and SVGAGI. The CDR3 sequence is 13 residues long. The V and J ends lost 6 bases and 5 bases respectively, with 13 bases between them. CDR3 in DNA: TGTGCCAGCAGGCACCAGGTTGGAACTGAAGCTTTCTTT. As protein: CASRHQVGTEAFF.

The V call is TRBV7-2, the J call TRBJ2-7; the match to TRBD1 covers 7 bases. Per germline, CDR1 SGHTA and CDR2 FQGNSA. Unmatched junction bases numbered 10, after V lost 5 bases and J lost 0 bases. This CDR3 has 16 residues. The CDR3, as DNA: TGTGCCAGCAGCCCCTGGAGAGACAGGGCCTCCTACGAGCAGTACTTC. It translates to CASSPWRDRASYEQYF. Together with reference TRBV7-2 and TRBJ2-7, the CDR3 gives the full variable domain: GAGVSQSPSNKVTEKGKDVELRCDPISGHTALYWYRQSLGQGLEFLIYFQGNSAPDKSGLPSDRFSAERTGGSVSTLTIQRTQQEDSAVYLCASSPWRDRASYEQYFGPGTRLTVT.

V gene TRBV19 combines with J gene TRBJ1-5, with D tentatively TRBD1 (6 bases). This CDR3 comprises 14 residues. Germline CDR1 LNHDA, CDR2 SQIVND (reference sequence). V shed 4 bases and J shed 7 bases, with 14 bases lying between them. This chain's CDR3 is CASSTGQFHQPQHF. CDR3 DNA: TGTGCCAGTAGTACCGGACAGTTCCACCAGCCCCAGCATTTT.

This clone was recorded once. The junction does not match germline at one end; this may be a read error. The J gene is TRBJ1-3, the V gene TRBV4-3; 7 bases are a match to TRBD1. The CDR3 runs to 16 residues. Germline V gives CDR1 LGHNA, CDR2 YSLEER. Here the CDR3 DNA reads TGCGCCAGCAGCCCGGCAGGGGGTCCCCCTGGGAACACCATATATTTT. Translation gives CASSPAGGPPGNTIYF.

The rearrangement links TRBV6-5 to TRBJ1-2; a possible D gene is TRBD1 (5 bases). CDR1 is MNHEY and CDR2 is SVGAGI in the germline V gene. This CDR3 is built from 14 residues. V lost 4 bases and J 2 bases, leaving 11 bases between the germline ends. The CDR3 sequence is CASSWGLLNYGYTF. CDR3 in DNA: TGTGCCAGCAGTTGGGGACTGCTAAACTATGGCTACACCTTC.

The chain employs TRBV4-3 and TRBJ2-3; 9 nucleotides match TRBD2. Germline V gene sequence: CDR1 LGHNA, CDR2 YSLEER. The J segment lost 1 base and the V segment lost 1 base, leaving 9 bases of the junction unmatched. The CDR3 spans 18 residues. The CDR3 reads CASSQGSGGLDRTDTQYF. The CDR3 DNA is TGCGCCAGCAGCCAAGGTAGCGGGGGCCTAGATCGCACAGATACGCAGTATTTT.

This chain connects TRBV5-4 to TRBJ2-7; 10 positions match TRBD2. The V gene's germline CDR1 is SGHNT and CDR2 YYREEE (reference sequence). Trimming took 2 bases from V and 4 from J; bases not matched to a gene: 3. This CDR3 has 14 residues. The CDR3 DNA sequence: TGTGCCAGCAGCTTTCTAGCGGGGGCATACGAGCAGTACTTC. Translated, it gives CASSFLAGAYEQYF.

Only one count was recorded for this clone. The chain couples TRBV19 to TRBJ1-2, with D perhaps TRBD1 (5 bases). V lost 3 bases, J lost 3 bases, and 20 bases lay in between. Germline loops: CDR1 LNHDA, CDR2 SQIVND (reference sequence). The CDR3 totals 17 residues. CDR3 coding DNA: TGTGCCAGTAGTATTTCGGTTTTAGGAGGGGCCCACTATGGCTACACCTTC. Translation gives CASSISVLGGAHYGYTF.

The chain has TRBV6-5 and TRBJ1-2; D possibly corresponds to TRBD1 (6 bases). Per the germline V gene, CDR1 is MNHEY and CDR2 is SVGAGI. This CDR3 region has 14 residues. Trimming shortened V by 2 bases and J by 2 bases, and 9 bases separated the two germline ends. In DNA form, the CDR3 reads TGTGCCAGCAGTTACAATACAGGGAACTATGGCTACACCTTC. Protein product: CASSYNTGNYGYTF.

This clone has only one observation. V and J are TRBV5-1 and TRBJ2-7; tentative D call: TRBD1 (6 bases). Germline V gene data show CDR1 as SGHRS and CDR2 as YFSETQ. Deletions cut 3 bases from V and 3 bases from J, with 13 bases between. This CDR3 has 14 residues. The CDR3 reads CASSSAGQIYEQYF. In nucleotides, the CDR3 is TGCGCCAGCAGCTCGGCCGGACAGATCTACGAGCAGTACTTC. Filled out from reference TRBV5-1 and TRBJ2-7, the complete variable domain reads KAGVTQTPRYLIKTRGQQVTLSCSPISGHRSVSWYQQTPGQGLQFLFEYFSETQRNKGNFPGRFSGRQFSNSRSEMNVSTLELGDSALYLCASSSAGQIYEQYFGPGTRLTVT.

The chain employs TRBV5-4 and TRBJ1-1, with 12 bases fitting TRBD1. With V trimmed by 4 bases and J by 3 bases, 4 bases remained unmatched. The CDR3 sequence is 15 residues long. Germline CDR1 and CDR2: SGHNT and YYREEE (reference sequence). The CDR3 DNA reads TGTGCCAGCAGCCCACGGGACAGGGGGCACACTGAAGCTTTCTTT. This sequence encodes CASSPRDRGHTEAFF.

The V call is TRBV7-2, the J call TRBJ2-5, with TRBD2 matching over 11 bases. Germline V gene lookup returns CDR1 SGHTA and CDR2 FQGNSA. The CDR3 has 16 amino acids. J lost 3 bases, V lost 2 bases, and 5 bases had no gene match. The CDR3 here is CASSLTASGGKETQYF. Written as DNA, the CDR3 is TGTGCCAGCAGCTTAACGGCTAGCGGGGGGAAAGAGACCCAGTACTTC.

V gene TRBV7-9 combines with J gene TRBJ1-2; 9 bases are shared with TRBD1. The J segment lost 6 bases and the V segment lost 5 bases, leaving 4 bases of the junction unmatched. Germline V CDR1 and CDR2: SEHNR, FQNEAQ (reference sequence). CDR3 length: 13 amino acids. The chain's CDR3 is CASSMTGGNGYTF. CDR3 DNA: TGTGCCAGCAGCATGACAGGGGGGAATGGCTACACCTTC. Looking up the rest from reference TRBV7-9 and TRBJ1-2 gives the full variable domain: DTGVSQNPRHKITKRGQNVTFRCDPISEHNRLYWYRQTLGQGPEFLTYFQNEAQLEKSRLLSDRFSAERPKGSFSTLEIQRTEQGDSAMYLCASSMTGGNGYTFGSGTRLTVV.

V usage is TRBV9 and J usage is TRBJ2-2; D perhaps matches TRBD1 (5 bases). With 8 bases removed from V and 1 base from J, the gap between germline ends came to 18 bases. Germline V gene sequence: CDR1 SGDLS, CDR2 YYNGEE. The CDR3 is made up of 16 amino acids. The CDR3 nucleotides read TGTGCCAGTTCTCGGCCTTCAGGGATGAACACCGGGGAGCTGTTTTTT. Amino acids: CASSRPSGMNTGELFF.

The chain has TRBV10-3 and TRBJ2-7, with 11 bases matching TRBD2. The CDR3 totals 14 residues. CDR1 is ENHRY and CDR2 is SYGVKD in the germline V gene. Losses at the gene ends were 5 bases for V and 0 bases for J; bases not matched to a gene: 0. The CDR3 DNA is TGTGCCATCAGTACTAGCGGGGGCTCCTACGAGCAGTACTTC. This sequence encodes CAISTSGGSYEQYF.

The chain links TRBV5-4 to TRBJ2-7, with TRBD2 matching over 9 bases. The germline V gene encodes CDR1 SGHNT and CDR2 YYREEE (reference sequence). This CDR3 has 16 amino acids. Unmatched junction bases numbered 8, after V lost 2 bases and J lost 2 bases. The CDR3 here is CASSFRVAGVAYEQYF. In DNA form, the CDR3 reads TGTGCCAGCAGCTTCCGGGTAGCGGGGGTGGCCTACGAGCAGTACTTC.

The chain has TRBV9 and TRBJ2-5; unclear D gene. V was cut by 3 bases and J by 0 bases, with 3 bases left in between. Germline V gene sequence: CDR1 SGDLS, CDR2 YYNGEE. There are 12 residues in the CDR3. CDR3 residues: CASSANQETQYF. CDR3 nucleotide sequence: TGTGCCAGCAGCGCCAACCAAGAGACCCAGTACTTC.

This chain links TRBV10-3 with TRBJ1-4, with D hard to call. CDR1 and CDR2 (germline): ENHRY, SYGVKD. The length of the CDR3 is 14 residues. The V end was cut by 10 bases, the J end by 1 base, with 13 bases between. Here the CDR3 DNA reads TGTGCCACTACGGACGGACTAACTAATGAAAAACTGTTTTTT. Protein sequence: CATTDGLTNEKLFF.

Here the CDR3 DNA reads TGTGCCAGCAGCTCGTTACTCCCGAACACTGAAGCTTTCTTT. Translating gives CASSSLLPNTEAFF. The chain uses TRBV5-4 and TRBJ1-1; D ambiguous. Germline loops: CDR1 SGHNT, CDR2 YYREEE (reference sequence). This CDR3 is 14 amino acids long. Trimming shortened V by 3 bases and J by 1 base, and 10 bases separated the two germline ends.

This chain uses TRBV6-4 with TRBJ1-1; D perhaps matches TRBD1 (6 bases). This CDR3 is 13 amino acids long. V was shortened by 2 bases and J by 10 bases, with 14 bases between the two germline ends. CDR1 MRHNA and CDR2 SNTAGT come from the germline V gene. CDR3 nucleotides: TGTGCCAGCAGTGACGACGGACAGCGCATAGCTTTCTTT. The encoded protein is CASSDDGQRIAFF.

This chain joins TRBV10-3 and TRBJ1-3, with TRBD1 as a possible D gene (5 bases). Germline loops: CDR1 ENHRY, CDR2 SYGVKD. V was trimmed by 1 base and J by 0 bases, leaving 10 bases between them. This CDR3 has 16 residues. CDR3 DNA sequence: TGTGCCATCAGTGAGTGGGCAGGGTTCTCTGGAAACACCATATATTTT. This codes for CAISEWAGFSGNTIYF.

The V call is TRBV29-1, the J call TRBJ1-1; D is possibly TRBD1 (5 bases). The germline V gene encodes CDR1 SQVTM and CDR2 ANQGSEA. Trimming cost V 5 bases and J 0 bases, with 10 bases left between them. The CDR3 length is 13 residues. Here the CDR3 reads CSVFRQLNTEAFF. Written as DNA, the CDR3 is TGCAGCGTTTTCCGACAGTTGAACACTGAAGCTTTCTTT.

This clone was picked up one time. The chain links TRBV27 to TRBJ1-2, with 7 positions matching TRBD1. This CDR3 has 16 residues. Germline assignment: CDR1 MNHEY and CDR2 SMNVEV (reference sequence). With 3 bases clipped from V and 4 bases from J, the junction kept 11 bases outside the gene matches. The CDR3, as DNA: TGTGCCAGCAGTTTTGACAGGGCGGAGGGAATCTATGGCTACACCTTC. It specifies CASSFDRAEGIYGYTF.

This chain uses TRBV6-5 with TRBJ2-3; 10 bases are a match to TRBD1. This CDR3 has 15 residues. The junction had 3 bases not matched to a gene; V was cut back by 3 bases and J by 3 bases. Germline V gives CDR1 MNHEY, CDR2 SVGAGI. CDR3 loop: CASSYTGQGTDTQYF. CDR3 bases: TGTGCCAGCAGTTATACGGGACAGGGGACAGATACGCAGTATTTT.

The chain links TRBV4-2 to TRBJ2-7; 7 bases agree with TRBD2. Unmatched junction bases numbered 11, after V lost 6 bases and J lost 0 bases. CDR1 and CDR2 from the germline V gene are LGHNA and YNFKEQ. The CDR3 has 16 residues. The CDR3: CASRPSLGGSSYEQYF. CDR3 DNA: TGTGCCAGCAGGCCGTCCTTGGGGGGGAGCTCCTACGAGCAGTACTTC.

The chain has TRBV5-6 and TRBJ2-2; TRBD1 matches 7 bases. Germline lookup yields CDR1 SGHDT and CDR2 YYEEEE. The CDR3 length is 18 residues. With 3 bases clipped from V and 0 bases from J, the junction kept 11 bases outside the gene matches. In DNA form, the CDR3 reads TGTGCCAGCAGCTCTAAAGTGGGGACAGTCGCGAACACCGGGGAGCTGTTTTTT. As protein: CASSSKVGTVANTGELFF.